The T cell receptor (beta chain) described here comes from a study of Ad26.COV2.S vaccination and SARS-CoV-2 variants. Points from the study as a whole: Spike-specific TCR breadth ran higher among vaccine recipients than placebo recipients. Breadth measured for non-spike TCRs was similar across vaccine and placebo recipients. In vaccinated individuals, spike-specific CD8+ and CD4+ T cell responses reportedly displayed substantial breadth. Breadth and depth estimates from TCRs may understate total T cell responses.

TCRdb keeps only in-frame clones here, not all; method: immunoSEQ multiplex PCR. The data hold around 170,000 clones, with approximately 88% observed a single time. In germline, CDR1 is GTSNPN, CDR2 SVGIG (reference sequence). CDR3 size: 13 residues. Between the trimmed V and J ends, which lost 2 bases and 4 bases, there was a span of 8 bases. Notes on this clone: Its antigen is unidentified.

The sequencing here drew on peripheral blood, taken after recovery from COVID-19. J is TRBJ1-4 and V is TRBV30; D uncertain. The origin of this receptor is a human donor who had recovered from COVID-19. The chain's CDR3 is CAWSSLVNEKLFF. In DNA, the CDR3 is TGTGCCTGGAGTAGTCTAGTTAATGAAAAACTGTTTTTT.